This TCR beta chain appears in the sequencing data of a study of shared clonotypes between healthy human individuals. Points from the study as a whole: Represented diversity (both genetic and exposure-history) was limited by the small number of donors. Rarefaction indicated that sorted-subset sequencing remained incomplete although depth was large.

Cells designated naive CD8 were CD45RO-negative and were positively selected for CCR7, with terminally differentiated effector memory CD45RA+ cells excluded. As concerns this clone: Its antigen is still unknown.

Only in-frame clones appear in the TCRdb table, and some are missing; sequencing was by immunoSEQ multiplex PCR. There are about 650,000 clones in the sample; nearly 97% occur only once, and about 0.11% lies in the top ten. From germline, CDR1 is MNHNY and CDR2 SVGAGI (reference sequence). The J segment lost 6 bases and the V segment lost 4 bases, leaving 5 bases of the junction unmatched. This CDR3 is built from 15 residues. Sequenced sample: naive CD8+ T cells sorted from blood. This TCR derives from a woman aged 25-40 years in good health. The J gene is TRBJ2-1, the V gene TRBV6-6, with 11 bases that match TRBD2. Written as DNA, the CDR3 is TGTGCCAGCAGTTTGACTAGCGGGATAGGCAATGAGCAGTTCTTC. This codes for CASSLTSGIGNEQFF.